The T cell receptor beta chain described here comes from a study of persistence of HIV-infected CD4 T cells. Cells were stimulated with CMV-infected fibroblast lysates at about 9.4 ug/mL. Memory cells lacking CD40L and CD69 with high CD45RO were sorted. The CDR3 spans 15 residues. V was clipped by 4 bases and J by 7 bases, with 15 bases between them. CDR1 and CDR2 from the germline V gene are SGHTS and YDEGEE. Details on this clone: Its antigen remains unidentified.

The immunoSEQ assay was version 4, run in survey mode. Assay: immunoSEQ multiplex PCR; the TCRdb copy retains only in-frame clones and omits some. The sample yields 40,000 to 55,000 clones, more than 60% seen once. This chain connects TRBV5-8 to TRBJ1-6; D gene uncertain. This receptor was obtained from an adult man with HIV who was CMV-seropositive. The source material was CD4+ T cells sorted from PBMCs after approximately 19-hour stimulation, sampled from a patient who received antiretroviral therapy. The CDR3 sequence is CASSTGGGWNSPLHF. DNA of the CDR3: TGTGCCAGCAGCACTGGCGGAGGGTGGAATTCACCCCTCCACTTT. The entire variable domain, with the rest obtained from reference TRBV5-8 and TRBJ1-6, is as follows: EAGVTQSPTHLIKTRGQQATLRCSPISGHTSVYWYQQALGLGLQFLLWYDEGEERNRGNFPPRFSGRQFPNYSSELNVNALELEDSALYLCASSTGGGWNSPLHFGNGTRLTVT.